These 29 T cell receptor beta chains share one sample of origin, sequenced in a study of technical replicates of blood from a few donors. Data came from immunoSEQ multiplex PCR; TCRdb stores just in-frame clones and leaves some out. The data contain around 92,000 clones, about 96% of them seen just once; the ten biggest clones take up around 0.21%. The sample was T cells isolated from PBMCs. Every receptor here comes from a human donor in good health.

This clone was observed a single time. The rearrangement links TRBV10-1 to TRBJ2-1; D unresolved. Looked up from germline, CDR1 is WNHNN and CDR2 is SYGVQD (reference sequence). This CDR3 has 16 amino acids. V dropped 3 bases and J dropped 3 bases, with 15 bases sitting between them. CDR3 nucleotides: TGCGCCAGCAGTGACCTCAGAGGAGTAATCTACAATGAGCAGTTCTTC. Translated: CASSDLRGVIYNEQFF.

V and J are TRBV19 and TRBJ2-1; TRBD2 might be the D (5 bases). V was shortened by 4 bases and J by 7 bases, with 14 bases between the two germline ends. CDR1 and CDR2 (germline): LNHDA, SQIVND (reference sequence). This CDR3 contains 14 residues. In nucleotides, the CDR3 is TGTGCCAGTAGTACCGGCTACCGGGGAAATGAGCAGTTCTTC. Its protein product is CASSTGYRGNEQFF.

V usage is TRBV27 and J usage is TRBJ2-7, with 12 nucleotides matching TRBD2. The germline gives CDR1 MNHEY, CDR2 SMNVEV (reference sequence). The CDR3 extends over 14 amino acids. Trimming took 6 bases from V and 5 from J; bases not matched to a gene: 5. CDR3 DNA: TGTGCCAGCAGGAGACTAGCGGGAGCCCACGAGCAGTACTTC. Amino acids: CASRRLAGAHEQYF.

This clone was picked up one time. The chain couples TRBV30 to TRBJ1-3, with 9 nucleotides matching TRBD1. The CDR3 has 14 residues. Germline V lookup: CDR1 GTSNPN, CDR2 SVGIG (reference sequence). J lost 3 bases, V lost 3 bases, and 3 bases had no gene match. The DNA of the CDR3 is TGTGCCTGGAGCCTGACAGGGGGTGGAAACACCATATATTTT. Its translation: CAWSLTGGGNTIYF.

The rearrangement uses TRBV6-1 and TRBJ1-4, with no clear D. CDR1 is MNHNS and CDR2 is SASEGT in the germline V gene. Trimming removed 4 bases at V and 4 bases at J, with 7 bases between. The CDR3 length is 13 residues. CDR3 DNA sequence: TGTGCCAGCAGTGCACGGAGTAATGAAAAACTGTTTTTT. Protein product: CASSARSNEKLFF.

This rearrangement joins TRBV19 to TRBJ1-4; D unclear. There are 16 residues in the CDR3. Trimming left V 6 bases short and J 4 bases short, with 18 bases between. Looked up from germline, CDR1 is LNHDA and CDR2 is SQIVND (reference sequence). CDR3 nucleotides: TGTGCCAGTAGGACCCGAACCGGGTCCAATAATGAAAAACTGTTTTTT. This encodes CASRTRTGSNNEKLFF.

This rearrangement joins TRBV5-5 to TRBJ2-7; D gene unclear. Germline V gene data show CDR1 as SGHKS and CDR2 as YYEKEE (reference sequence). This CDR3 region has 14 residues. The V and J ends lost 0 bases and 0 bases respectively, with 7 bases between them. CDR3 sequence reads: CASSLGRSSYEQYF. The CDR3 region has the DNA TGTGCCAGCAGCTTGGGACGGAGCTCCTACGAGCAGTACTTC.

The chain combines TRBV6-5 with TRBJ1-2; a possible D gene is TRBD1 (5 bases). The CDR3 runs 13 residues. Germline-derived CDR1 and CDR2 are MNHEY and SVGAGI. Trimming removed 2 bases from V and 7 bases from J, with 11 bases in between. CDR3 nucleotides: TGTGCCAGCAGTTACAAGGGGATTCGTGGCTACACCTTC. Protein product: CASSYKGIRGYTF.

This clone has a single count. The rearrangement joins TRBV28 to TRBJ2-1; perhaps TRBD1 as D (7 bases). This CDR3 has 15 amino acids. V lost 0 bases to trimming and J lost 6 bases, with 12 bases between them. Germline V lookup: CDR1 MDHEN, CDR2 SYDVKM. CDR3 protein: CASSLWTGTSNEQFF. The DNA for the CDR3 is TGTGCCAGCAGTTTATGGACAGGGACTTCCAATGAGCAGTTCTTC.

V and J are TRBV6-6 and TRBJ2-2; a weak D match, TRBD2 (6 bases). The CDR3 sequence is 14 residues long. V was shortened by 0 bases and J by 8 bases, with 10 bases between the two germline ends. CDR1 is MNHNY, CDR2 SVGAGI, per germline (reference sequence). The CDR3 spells CASSYSGGSGELFF. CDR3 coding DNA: TGTGCCAGCAGTTACTCGGGGGGATCGGGGGAGCTGTTTTTT.

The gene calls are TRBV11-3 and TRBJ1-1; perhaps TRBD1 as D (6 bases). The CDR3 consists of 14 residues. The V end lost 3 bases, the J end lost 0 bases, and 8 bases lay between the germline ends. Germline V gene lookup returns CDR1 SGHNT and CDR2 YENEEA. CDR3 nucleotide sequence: TGTGCCAGCAGCTTCGGGACATTGAACACTGAAGCTTTCTTT. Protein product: CASSFGTLNTEAFF.

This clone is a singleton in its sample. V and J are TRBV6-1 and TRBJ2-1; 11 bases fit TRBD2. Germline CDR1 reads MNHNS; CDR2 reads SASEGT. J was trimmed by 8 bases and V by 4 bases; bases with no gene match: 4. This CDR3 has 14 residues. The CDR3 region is CASSVLAGAYEQFF. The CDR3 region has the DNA TGTGCCAGCAGTGTACTAGCGGGGGCGTATGAGCAGTTCTTC.

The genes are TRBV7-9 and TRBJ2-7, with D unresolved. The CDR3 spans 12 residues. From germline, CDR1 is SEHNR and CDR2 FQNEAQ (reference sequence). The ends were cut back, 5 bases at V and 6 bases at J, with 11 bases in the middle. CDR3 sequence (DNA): TGTGCCAGCAGCCGTGAGAGTCCCGAGCAGTACTTC. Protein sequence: CASSRESPEQYF.

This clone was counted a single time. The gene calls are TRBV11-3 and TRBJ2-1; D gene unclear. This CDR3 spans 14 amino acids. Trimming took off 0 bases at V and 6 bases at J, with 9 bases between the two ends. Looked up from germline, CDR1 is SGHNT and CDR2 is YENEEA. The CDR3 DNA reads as TGTGCCAGCAGCTTAGAAAGTAGATCCAATGAGCAGTTCTTC. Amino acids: CASSLESRSNEQFF.

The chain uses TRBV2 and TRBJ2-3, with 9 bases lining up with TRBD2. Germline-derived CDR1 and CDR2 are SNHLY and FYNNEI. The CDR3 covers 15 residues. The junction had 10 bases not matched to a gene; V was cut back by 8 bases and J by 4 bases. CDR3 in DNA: TGTGCCAGCGGGGGACGGCGGGGGGGAGCAGATACGCAGTATTTT. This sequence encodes CASGGRRGGADTQYF.

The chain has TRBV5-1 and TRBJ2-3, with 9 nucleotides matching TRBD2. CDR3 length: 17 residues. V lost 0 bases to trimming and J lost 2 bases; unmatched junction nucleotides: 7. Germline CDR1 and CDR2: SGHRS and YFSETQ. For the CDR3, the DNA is TGCGCCAGCAGCTTGGTACCTAGCGGGGCCTACACAGATACGCAGTATTTT. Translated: CASSLVPSGAYTDTQYF. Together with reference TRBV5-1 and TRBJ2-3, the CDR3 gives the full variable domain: KAGVTQTPRYLIKTRGQQVTLSCSPISGHRSVSWYQQTPGQGLQFLFEYFSETQRNKGNFPGRFSGRQFSNSRSEMNVSTLELGDSALYLCASSLVPSGAYTDTQYFGPGTRLTVL.

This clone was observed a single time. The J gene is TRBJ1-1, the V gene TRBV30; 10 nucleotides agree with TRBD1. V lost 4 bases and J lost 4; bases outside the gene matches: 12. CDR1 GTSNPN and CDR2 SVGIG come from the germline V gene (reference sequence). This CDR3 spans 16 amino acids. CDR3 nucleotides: TGTGCCTGGATTCTCCCTCCCGGGACAGGGGCCACTGAAGCTTTCTTT. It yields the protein CAWILPPGTGATEAFF.

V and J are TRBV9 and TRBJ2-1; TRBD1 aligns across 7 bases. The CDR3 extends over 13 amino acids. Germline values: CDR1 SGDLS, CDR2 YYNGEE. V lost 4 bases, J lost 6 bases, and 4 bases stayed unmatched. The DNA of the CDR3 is TGTGCCAGCAGCCTACAGGGGAGCAATGAGCAGTTCTTC. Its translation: CASSLQGSNEQFF. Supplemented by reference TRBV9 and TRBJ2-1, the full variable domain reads DSGVTQTPKHLITATGQRVTLRCSPRSGDLSVYWYQQSLDQGLQFLIQYYNGEERAKGNILERFSAQQFPDLHSELNLSSLELGDSALYFCASSLQGSNEQFFGPGTRLTVL.

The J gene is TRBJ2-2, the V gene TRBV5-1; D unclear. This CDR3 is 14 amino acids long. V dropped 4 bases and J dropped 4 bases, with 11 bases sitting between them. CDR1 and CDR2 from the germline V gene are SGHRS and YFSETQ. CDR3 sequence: CASSLTPSTGELFF. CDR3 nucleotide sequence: TGCGCCAGCAGCCTTACACCTTCCACCGGGGAGCTGTTTTTT.

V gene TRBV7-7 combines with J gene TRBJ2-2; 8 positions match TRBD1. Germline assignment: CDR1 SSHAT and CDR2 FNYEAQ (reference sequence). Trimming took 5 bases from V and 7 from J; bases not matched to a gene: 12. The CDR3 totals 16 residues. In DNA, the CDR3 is TGTGCCAGCAGCCATGACAGGGGACGAGCTGGCGGGGAGCTGTTTTTT. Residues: CASSHDRGRAGGELFF.

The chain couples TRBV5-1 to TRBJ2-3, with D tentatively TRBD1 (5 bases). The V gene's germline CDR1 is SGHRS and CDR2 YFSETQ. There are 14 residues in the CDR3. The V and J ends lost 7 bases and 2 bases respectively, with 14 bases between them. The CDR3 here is CASGKNRNTDTQYF. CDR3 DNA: TGCGCCAGCGGGAAAAACAGGAACACAGATACGCAGTATTTT.

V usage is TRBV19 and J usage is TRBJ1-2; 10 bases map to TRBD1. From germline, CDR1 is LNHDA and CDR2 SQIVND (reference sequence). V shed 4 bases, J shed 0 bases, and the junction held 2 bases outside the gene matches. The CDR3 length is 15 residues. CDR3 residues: CASSTGQGTNYGYTF. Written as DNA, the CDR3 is TGTGCCAGTAGTACGGGACAGGGGACTAACTATGGCTACACCTTC.

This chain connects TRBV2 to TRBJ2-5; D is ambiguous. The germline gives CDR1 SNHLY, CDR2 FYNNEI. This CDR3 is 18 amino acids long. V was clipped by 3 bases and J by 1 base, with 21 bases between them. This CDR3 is CASSDRDKIALIQETQYF. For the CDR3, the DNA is TGTGCCAGCAGTGACCGAGACAAAATCGCGCTCATCCAAGAGACCCAGTACTTC. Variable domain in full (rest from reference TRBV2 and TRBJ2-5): EPEVTQTPSHQVTQMGQEVILRCVPISNHLYFYWYRQILGQKVEFLVSFYNNEISEKSEIFDDQFSVERPDGSNFTLKIRSTKLEDSAMYFCASSDRDKIALIQETQYFGPGTRLLVL.

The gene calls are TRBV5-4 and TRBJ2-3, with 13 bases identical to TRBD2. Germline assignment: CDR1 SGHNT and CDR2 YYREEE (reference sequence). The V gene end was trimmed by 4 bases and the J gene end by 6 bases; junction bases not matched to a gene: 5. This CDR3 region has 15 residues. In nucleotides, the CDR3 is TGTGCCAGCAGCCCCGGACTAGCGGGAGTCGATACGCAGTATTTT. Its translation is CASSPGLAGVDTQYF.

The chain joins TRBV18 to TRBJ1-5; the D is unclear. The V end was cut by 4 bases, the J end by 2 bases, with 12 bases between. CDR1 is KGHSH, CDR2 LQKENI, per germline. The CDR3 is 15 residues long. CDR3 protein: CASSLLGPGNQPQHF. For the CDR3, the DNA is TGTGCCAGCTCACTCCTGGGCCCGGGCAATCAGCCCCAGCATTTT.

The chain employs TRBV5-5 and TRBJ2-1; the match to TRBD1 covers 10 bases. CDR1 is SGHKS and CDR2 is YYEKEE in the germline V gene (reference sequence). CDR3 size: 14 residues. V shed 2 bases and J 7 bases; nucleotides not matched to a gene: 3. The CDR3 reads CASSLWDRGNEQFF. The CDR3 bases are TGTGCCAGCAGCTTATGGGACAGGGGAAATGAGCAGTTCTTC.

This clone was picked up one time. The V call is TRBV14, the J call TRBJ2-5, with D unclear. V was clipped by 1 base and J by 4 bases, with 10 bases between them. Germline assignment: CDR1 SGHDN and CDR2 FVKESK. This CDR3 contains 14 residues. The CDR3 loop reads CASSQAGSTETQYF. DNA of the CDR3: TGTGCCAGCAGCCAAGCAGGCTCGACAGAGACCCAGTACTTC.

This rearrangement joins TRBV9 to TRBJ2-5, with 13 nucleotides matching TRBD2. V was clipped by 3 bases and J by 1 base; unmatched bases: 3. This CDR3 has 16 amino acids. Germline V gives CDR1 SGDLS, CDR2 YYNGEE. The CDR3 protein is CASSARLAGGQETQYF. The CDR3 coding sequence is TGTGCCAGCAGCGCTCGACTAGCGGGGGGCCAAGAGACCCAGTACTTC. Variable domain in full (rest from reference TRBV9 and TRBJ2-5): DSGVTQTPKHLITATGQRVTLRCSPRSGDLSVYWYQQSLDQGLQFLIQYYNGEERAKGNILERFSAQQFPDLHSELNLSSLELGDSALYFCASSARLAGGQETQYFGPGTRLLVL.

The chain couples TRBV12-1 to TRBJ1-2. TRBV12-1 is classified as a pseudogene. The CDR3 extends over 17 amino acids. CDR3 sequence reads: CASSDCPRTGGLYGYTF. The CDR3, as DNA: TGTGCCAGCAGCGATTGCCCCAGGACGGGGGGCCTCTATGGCTACACCTTC.